This T cell receptor beta chain was retrieved from a study of CD8+ T cells in alopecia areata. On the study more broadly: Treated individuals took tofacitinib by mouth, 5 to 10 mg twice daily.

Regarding the study as a whole: Tofacitinib significantly brought down scalp clonality and expanded CD8+ clones among top 100. More clonal than normal scalp was lesional scalp, particularly alopecia totalis/universalis.

This sample's treatment: oral pan-JAK inhibitor, 5-10 mg twice daily. Isolation of CD4+ and CD8+ T cells from PBMCs was achieved by sorting. This clone was observed a single time. The antigen remains unidentified. RNA extraction and reverse transcription yielded cDNA as sequencing template. The repertoire was sequenced with immunoSEQ multiplex PCR; TCRdb's copy has only in-frame clones and lacks some. The data show around 150,000 clones, with 75% to 85% seen just once and approximately 25% held by the top ten. The TCR originated in a human donor with alopecia areata. The sample was CD8+ T cells sorted from blood, taken at week 4, from a patient treated with tofacitinib.

In DNA, the CDR3 is TGTGCCAGCAGTTTCGGTCCAGGGTCACCCTACGAGCAGTACTTC. Translation: CASSFGPGSPYEQYF. This sequence joins TRBV27 and TRBJ2-7; maybe TRBD1 (5 bases). V was shortened by 3 bases and J by 2 bases, with 14 bases between the two germline ends. In germline, CDR1 is MNHEY, CDR2 SMNVEV (reference sequence). The CDR3 covers 15 residues.